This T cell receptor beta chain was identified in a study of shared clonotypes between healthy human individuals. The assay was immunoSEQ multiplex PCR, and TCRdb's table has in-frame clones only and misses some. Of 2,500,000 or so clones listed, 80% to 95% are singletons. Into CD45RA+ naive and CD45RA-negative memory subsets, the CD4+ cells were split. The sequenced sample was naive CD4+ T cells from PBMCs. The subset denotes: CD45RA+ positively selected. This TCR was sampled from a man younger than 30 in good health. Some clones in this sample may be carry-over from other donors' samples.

Here the CDR3 DNA reads TGTGCCAGCTCTCGTACTAGCGGGAGTTCCTACGAGCAGTACTTC. Translating it yields CASSRTSGSSYEQYF. The chain combines TRBV9 with TRBJ2-7; 11 bases are a match to TRBD2. The CDR3 runs to 15 residues. Germline V gene sequence: CDR1 SGDLS, CDR2 YYNGEE. The V gene end was trimmed by 7 bases and the J gene end by 1 base; junction bases not matched to a gene: 7.